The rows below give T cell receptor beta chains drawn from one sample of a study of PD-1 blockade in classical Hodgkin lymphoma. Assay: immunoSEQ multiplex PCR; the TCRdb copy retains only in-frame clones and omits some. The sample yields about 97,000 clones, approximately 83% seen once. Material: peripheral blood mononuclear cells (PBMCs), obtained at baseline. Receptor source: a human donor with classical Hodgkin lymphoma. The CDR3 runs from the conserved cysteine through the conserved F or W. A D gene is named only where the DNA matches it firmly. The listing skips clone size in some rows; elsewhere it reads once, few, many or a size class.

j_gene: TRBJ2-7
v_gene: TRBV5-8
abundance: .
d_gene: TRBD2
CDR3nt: TGTGCCAGCAGCCTCGGGGGGAGCGACGAGCAGTACTTC
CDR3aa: CASSLGGSDEQYF

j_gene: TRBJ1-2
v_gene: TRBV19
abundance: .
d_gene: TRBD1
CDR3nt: TGTGCCAGTAGCCAAACAGGGGACACCTATGGCTACACCTTC
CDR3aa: CASSQTGDTYGYTF

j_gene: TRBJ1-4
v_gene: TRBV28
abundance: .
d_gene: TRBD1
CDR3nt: TGTGCCAGCAGCGAAGTCGGGACAGGGGGTAGGGAAAAACTGTTTTTT
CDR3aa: CASSEVGTGGREKLFF

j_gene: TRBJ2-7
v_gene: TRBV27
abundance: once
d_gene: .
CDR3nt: TGTGCCAGCAGCAGCGGCCTCTCCTACGAGCAGTACTTC
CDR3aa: CASSSGLSYEQYF

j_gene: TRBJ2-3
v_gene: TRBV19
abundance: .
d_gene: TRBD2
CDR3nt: TGTGCCAGTAGCCCCACTAGCGGAACGAACCTCATCACAGATACGCAGTATTTT
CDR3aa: CASSPTSGTNLITDTQYF

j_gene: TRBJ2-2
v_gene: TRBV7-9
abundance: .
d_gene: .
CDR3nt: TGTGCCAGCAGCCACCCCCCCGGGGAATTCGCCGGGGAGCTGTTTTTT
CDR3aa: CASSHPPGEFAGELFF

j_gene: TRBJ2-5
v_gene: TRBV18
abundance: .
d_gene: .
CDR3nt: TGTGCCAGCTCCCCGCTTAAGACCCAGTACTTC
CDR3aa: CASSPLKTQYF

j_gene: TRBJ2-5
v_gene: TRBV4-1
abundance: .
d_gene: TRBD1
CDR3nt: TGCGCCAGCAGCCAAGACGGGACAGGGTTAGAGACCCAGTACTTC
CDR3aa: CASSQDGTGLETQYF

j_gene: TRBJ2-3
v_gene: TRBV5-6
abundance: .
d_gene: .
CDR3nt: TGTGCCAGCAGCCCTCCCCCGGGGGACGGGAGTACAGATACGCAGTATTTT
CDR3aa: CASSPPPGDGSTDTQYF

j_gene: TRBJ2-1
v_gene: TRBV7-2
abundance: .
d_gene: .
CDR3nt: TGTGCCAGCAGCGACTCTTCATCCTTTTGGGCCGAGCAGTTCTTC
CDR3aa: CASSDSSSFWAEQFF

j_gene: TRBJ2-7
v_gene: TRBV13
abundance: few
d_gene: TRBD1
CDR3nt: TGTGCCAGCAGCACTCAGGGGGCGCGGTACGAGCAGTACTTC
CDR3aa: CASSTQGARYEQYF

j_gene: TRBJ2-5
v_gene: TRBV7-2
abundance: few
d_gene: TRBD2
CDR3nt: TGTGCCAGCAGCTTTGGGCCGGAGGGCGGGAGGTACCAAGAGACCCAGTACTTC
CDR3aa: CASSFGPEGGRYQETQYF

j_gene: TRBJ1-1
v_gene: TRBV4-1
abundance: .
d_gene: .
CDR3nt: TGCGCCAGCAGCTCTGGGATCGGGGGGGAGACTGAAGCTTTCTTT
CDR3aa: CASSSGIGGETEAFF

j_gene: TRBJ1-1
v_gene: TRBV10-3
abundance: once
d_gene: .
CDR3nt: TGTGCCATCAGTGAGAGGGGATGGGGCACTGAAGCTTTCTTT
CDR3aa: CAISERGWGTEAFF

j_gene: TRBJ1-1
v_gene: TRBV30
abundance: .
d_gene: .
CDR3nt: TGTGCCTGGAGTGGGGGGGCAGCCTTGAACACTGAAGCTTTCTTT
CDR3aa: CAWSGGAALNTEAFF

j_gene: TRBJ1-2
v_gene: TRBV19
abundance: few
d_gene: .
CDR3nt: TGTGCCAGTAGCTACGGGACGCCCGATGGCTACACCTTC
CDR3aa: CASSYGTPDGYTF

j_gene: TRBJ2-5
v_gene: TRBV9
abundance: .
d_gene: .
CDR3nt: TGTGCCAGCAGCTCCCCCCGCGGGGGCAGCCAAGAGACCCAGTACTTC
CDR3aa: CASSSPRGGSQETQYF

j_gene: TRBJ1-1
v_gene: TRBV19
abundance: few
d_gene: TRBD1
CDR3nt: TGTGCCAGTAGGCCGGGACAGAAGAAGGCTGAAGCTTTCTTT
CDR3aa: CASRPGQKKAEAFF

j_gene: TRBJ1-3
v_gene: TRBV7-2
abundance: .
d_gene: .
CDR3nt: TGTGCCAGCACCCCCGCGGCGGGGGGTGGAAACACCATATATTTT
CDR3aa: CASTPAAGGGNTIYF

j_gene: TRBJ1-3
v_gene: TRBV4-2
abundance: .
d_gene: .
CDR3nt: TGTGCCAGCAGCCAAGACGTGGGCAGGGGCTCTGGAAACACCATATATTTT
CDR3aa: CASSQDVGRGSGNTIYF

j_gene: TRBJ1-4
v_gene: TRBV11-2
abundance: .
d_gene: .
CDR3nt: TGTGCCAGCAGCTTAATTAGAGGGGTAGATAATGAAAAACTGTTTTTT
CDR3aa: CASSLIRGVDNEKLFF

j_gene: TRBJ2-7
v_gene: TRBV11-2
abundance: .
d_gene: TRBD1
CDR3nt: TGTGCCAGCAGCCACGACAGGGCCGGGTACGAGCAGTACTTC
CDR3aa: CASSHDRAGYEQYF

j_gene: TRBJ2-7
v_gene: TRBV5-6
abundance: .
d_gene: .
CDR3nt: TGTGCCAGCAGCCTTGAGGGGAAGGAATTCCGCGAGCAGTACTTC
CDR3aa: CASSLEGKEFREQYF